One sample yielded the 15 T cell receptor beta chains listed below, sequenced in a study of beta chain features in type 1 diabetes. Sequencing targeted expressed TCRB transcripts, as all isolated RNA had been reverse transcribed. The table came from immunoSEQ multiplex PCR; TCRdb's copy has only in-frame clones and leaves some out. The sample lists about 230,000 clones; 9.6% were seen once. Sequenced material: naive CD4+ T cells from blood. Receptor source: a young woman in good health.

This chain connects TRBV11-2 to TRBJ2-1; D is perhaps TRBD2 (6 bases). The CDR3 contains 16 residues. The germline V gene has CDR1 SGHAT and CDR2 FQNNGV. Trimming removed 5 bases at V and 4 bases at J, with 18 bases between. The CDR3 is CASSPGERPFYNEQFF. As DNA, the CDR3 is TGTGCCAGCAGCCCGGGAGAACGTCCCTTTTACAATGAGCAGTTCTTC.

This clone was seen a few times. This rearrangement joins TRBV11-2 to TRBJ2-5, with 13 bases matching TRBD2. Trimming took 0 bases from V and 5 from J; bases not matched to a gene: 3. The germline V gene has CDR1 SGHAT and CDR2 FQNNGV. The CDR3 has 16 amino acids. CDR3 in DNA: TGTGCCAGCAGCTTAGAACTAGCGGGGGGGCGCGAGACCCAGTACTTC. Amino acids: CASSLELAGGRETQYF. The variable domain in full, completed from reference TRBV11-2 and TRBJ2-5, reads EAGVAQSPRYKIIEKRQSVAFWCNPISGHATLYWYQQILGQGPKLLIQFQNNGVVDDSQLPKDRFSAERLKGVDSTLKIQPAKLEDSAVYLCASSLELAGGRETQYFGPGTRLLVL.

This clone has only a few counts. CDR3 sequence: CASSLMGLAGGGEQFF. The CDR3, as DNA: TGCGCCAGCAGCTTGATGGGACTAGCGGGAGGGGGTGAGCAGTTCTTC. This chain links TRBV5-1 with TRBJ2-1; 16 bases line up with TRBD2. The germline gives CDR1 SGHRS, CDR2 YFSETQ. The CDR3 spans 16 residues. Unmatched junction bases numbered 4, after V lost 1 base and J lost 9 bases. The whole variable domain, remainder taken from reference TRBV5-1 and TRBJ2-1, is KAGVTQTPRYLIKTRGQQVTLSCSPISGHRSVSWYQQTPGQGLQFLFEYFSETQRNKGNFPGRFSGRQFSNSRSEMNVSTLELGDSALYLCASSLMGLAGGGEQFFGPGTRLTVL.

The chain uses TRBV7-9 and TRBJ2-5; D not resolved. Trimming removed 1 base at V and 0 bases at J, with 3 bases between. Germline lookup yields CDR1 SEHNR and CDR2 FQNEAQ (reference sequence). The CDR3 is 13 amino acids. The CDR3 DNA follows: TGTGCCAGCAGCTTAGGAGACCAAGAGACCCAGTACTTC. Translated: CASSLGDQETQYF.

The chain recombines TRBV4-2 with TRBJ1-2; D might be TRBD1 (6 bases). V lost 1 base and J 1 base, leaving 13 bases between the germline ends. The CDR3 runs to 16 residues. The germline V gene has CDR1 LGHNA and CDR2 YNFKEQ. CDR3 sequence (DNA): TGTGCCAGCAGCCAAGGCAGGGGAAGGGATAACTATGGCTACACCTTC. It yields the protein CASSQGRGRDNYGYTF.

This clone has a handful of counts. The J gene is TRBJ2-2, the V gene TRBV14; 9 nucleotides match TRBD1. This CDR3 is built from 16 residues. V shed 2 bases and J 5 bases; nucleotides not matched to a gene: 6. Looked up from germline, CDR1 is SGHDN and CDR2 is FVKESK. In DNA, the CDR3 is TGTGCCAGCAGCCAAAGGACAGGGGTACGGACCGGGGAGCTGTTTTTT. Protein: CASSQRTGVRTGELFF.

The CDR3: CASSSGTGWIQPQHF. The CDR3 nucleotides read TGTGCCAGCAGTAGCGGGACAGGGTGGATTCAGCCCCAGCATTTT. The V call is TRBV6-5, the J call TRBJ1-5; 9 bases are shared with TRBD1. Germline CDR1 is MNHEY and CDR2 is SVGAGI. This CDR3 is built from 15 residues. With 5 bases clipped from V and 6 bases from J, the junction kept 8 bases outside the gene matches.

The V call is TRBV2, the J call TRBJ2-7, with 7 bases aligning to TRBD1. With 10 bases clipped from V and 6 bases from J, the junction kept 9 bases outside the gene matches. Germline CDR1 reads SNHLY; CDR2 reads FYNNEI. The CDR3 covers 12 residues. CDR3 amino acids: CATSTGLGEQYF. In DNA, the CDR3 is TGTGCCACTTCGACAGGGTTGGGCGAGCAGTACTTC.

This chain joins TRBV30 and TRBJ1-6; TRBD1 matches at 7 bases. From germline, CDR1 is GTSNPN and CDR2 SVGIG (reference sequence). CDR3 length: 12 amino acids. V trimming: 2 bases; J trimming: 18 bases; junction bases outside the gene matches: 10. The CDR3 protein is CAWSKGQTANHF. Here the CDR3 DNA reads TGTGCCTGGAGTAAGGGACAGACCGCCAACCACTTT.

Written as DNA, the CDR3 is TGTGCCAGCATGGGACTCCACTCCACCGGGGAGCTGTTTTTT. Amino acid sequence: CASMGLHSTGELFF. The V call is TRBV2, the J call TRBJ2-2, with a weak D call TRBD2 (6 bases). Trimming pared 7 bases from V and 4 bases from J, leaving 13 bases between. Germline V gene data show CDR1 as SNHLY and CDR2 as FYNNEI. The length of the CDR3 is 14 residues.

The CDR3 sequence: CARKGRPGGPQHF. In DNA form, the CDR3 reads TGTGCCAGAAAAGGCAGGCCCGGGGGGCCCCAGCATTTT. The chain couples TRBV19 to TRBJ1-5, with TRBD1 as a possible D gene (5 bases). CDR1 and CDR2 (germline): LNHDA, SQIVND (reference sequence). Trimming removed 9 bases at V and 9 bases at J, with 18 bases between. CDR3 size: 13 residues.

The rearrangement links TRBV5-4 to TRBJ2-5, with TRBD2 identical over 9 bases. This CDR3 comprises 15 residues. V trimming: 1 base; J trimming: 0 bases; junction bases outside the gene matches: 1. Germline V gene sequence: CDR1 SGHNT, CDR2 YYREEE (reference sequence). This chain's CDR3 is CASSLSGGNQETQYF. For the CDR3, the DNA is TGTGCCAGCAGCTTGAGCGGGGGGAACCAAGAGACCCAGTACTTC. The variable domain in full, completed from reference TRBV5-4 and TRBJ2-5, reads ETGVTQSPTHLIKTRGQQVTLRCSSQSGHNTVSWYQQALGQGPQFIFQYYREEENGRGNFPPRFSGLQFPNYSSELNVNALELDDSALYLCASSLSGGNQETQYFGPGTRLLVL.

This chain connects TRBV30 to TRBJ2-7; 16 nucleotides agree with TRBD2. CDR3 length: 15 amino acids. After removal of 1 base from V and 5 bases from J, the junction contained 2 bases not matched to a gene. Germline lookup yields CDR1 GTSNPN and CDR2 SVGIG (reference sequence). DNA of the CDR3: TGTGCCTGGAGTGCCGGGACTAGCGGGAGGGACGAGCAGTACTTC. Protein product: CAWSAGTSGRDEQYF.

V gene TRBV5-6 combines with J gene TRBJ2-2, with 8 nucleotides matching TRBD1. The germline V gene has CDR1 SGHDT and CDR2 YYEEEE. The CDR3 runs to 18 residues. The J segment lost 0 bases and the V segment lost 6 bases, leaving 13 bases of the junction unmatched. The CDR3 here is CASTQWAGGLANTGELFF. The CDR3 bases are TGTGCCAGCACCCAGTGGGCAGGGGGCCTTGCGAACACCGGGGAGCTGTTTTTT.

The V gene is TRBV6-1, the J gene TRBJ1-5, with D possibly matching TRBD1 (5 bases). Looked up from germline, CDR1 is MNHNS and CDR2 is SASEGT. Between the trimmed V and J ends, which lost 5 bases and 5 bases, there was a span of 10 bases. This CDR3 comprises 13 residues. Here the CDR3 reads CASSRRVDQPQHF. CDR3 nucleotides: TGTGCCAGCAGTCGCAGGGTGGATCAGCCCCAGCATTTT.